The 5 T cell receptor beta chains listed next were all sequenced from one sample in a study of patients and donors after allogeneic stem cell transplantation. One entry per CDR3 protein results from TCRdb running MiXCR on the RT-PCR reads. The repertoire holds about a million distinct CDR3 sequences, with 18% as singletons. Sequenced sample: blood, either unsorted or a sorted T cell fraction (not recorded which). The origin of the receptors is a human donor who was either an allogeneic HSCT recipient or a stem cell or donor lymphocyte infusion donor (not recorded which). It is not recorded whose cells these are; they may come from a transplant donor.

This clonotype was detected a few times. The rearrangement joins TRBV7-9 to TRBJ1-2; the D is unclear. From germline, CDR1 is SEHNR and CDR2 FQNEAQ (reference sequence). The CDR3 totals 14 residues. V dropped 3 bases and J dropped 3 bases, with 11 bases sitting between them. CDR3 nucleotide sequence: TGTGCCAGCAGCTTCTCCAGAACGGACTATGGCTACACCTTC. This gives the protein CASSFSRTDYGYTF.

This clonotype was counted between two and nine times. The V and J genes are TRBV10-3 and TRBJ1-2; D remains ambiguous. Looked up from germline, CDR1 is ENHRY and CDR2 is SYGVKD. This CDR3 has 14 amino acids. V shed 7 bases and J shed 1 base, with 13 bases lying between them. The CDR3, as DNA: TGTGCCATCACCCCGGGAACAAATAACTATGGCTACACCTTC. The encoded protein is CAITPGTNNYGYTF.

This clonotype was seen more than once but under ten times. The genes are TRBV7-3 and TRBJ2-3; D is ambiguous. The CDR3 is 14 amino acids. In germline, CDR1 is SGHTA, CDR2 FQGTGA. The V end was cut by 5 bases, the J end by 2 bases, with 11 bases between. The CDR3 loop is CASSPTLFTDTQYF. The CDR3 region has the DNA TGTGCCAGCAGCCCCACATTATTCACAGATACGCAGTATTTT.

This clonotype was counted only a few times. The chain recombines TRBV11-2 with TRBJ2-1, with TRBD2 as a possible D gene (6 bases). The V gene's germline CDR1 is SGHAT and CDR2 FQNNGV. CDR3 length: 14 residues. The V and J ends lost 6 bases and 6 bases respectively, with 15 bases between them. The CDR3 region is CASSFGSGGNEQFF. The CDR3 coding sequence is TGTGCCAGCAGTTTTGGGTCCGGGGGCAATGAGCAGTTCTTC.

The V gene is TRBV5-5, the J gene TRBJ1-1; D remains ambiguous. Germline V gene lookup returns CDR1 SGHKS and CDR2 YYEKEE (reference sequence). The CDR3 spans 15 residues. Trimming took 4 bases from V and 10 from J, leaving 23 bases between them. CDR3 sequence: CASSAGLGEILVAFF. The CDR3 nucleotides read TGTGCCAGCAGCGCCGGCCTCGGGGAAATTCTGGTAGCTTTCTTT.